A single sample is the source of the 11 T cell receptor beta chains below, sequenced in a study of blood T cells in healthy people across ages. A second about 6 to 12 cycle PCR used barcoded and J-beta primers. MiXCR, run by TCRdb on the 5' RACE reads, gives a single entry per CDR3 protein. This repertoire shows about 1.8 million distinct CDR3 sequences, approximately 50% found once; its top ten account for roughly 2%. Sequencing was done on a sample of blood. The receptors were gathered from a middle-aged woman in good health.

The CDR3 nucleotides are TGTGCCAGCAGCCTCAGGACAGGGGGTCAGAATGAGCAGTTCTTC. Protein sequence: CASSLRTGGQNEQFF. The rearrangement links TRBV7-2 to TRBJ2-1, with 10 bases aligning to TRBD1. The length of the CDR3 is 15 residues. The germline V gene encodes CDR1 SGHTA and CDR2 FQGNSA. V was pared by 5 bases and J by 7 bases, with 8 bases of the junction left unmatched.

The chain combines TRBV5-1 with TRBJ1-2, with TRBD1 identical over 7 bases. The CDR3 sequence is 15 residues long. Unmatched junction bases numbered 8, after V lost 0 bases and J lost 6 bases. Germline CDR1 reads SGHRS; CDR2 reads YFSETQ. This CDR3 reads CASSLGQGIYNGYTF. The DNA for the CDR3 is TGCGCCAGCAGCTTGGGACAGGGAATCTATAATGGCTACACCTTC.

Only a few counts were recorded for this clonotype. This sequence joins TRBV28 and TRBJ2-5; 8 bases agree with TRBD2. Germline V gene data show CDR1 as MDHEN and CDR2 as SYDVKM. With 8 bases clipped from V and 5 bases from J, the junction kept 7 bases outside the gene matches. This CDR3 contains 13 residues. The CDR3 DNA follows: TGTGCCAGCCTACGGGGGGGCACTGAGACCCAGTACTTC. This sequence encodes CASLRGGTETQYF.

The V and J genes are TRBV4-2 and TRBJ1-6; no reliable D call. V lost 1 base and J 5 bases, leaving 18 bases between the germline ends. Germline-derived CDR1 and CDR2 are LGHNA and YNFKEQ. The CDR3 consists of 18 residues. The CDR3 DNA reads TGTGCCAGCAGCCAAGTTATACAGCAGGTCAGCGATAATTCACCCCTCCACTTT. Its translation is CASSQVIQQVSDNSPLHF.

The chain joins TRBV20-1 to TRBJ2-1, with 10 positions matching TRBD1. In germline, CDR1 is DFQATT, CDR2 SNEGSKA (reference sequence). CDR3 length equals 13 residues. V was pared by 5 bases and J by 12 bases, with 10 bases of the junction left unmatched. CDR3 nucleotide sequence: TGCAGTGCTGACAGGGGGCGCGTAGGTACGCAGTTCTTC. Translating it yields CSADRGRVGTQFF.

The rearrangement joins TRBV28 to TRBJ2-4; TRBD2 matches at 13 bases. The CDR3 runs to 15 residues. Germline assignment: CDR1 MDHEN and CDR2 SYDVKM. Unmatched junction bases numbered 9, after V lost 3 bases and J lost 13 bases. The CDR3 spells CASSLSNRGLAGQYF. CDR3 bases: TGTGCCAGCAGTTTGTCAAATCGGGGACTAGCGGGGCAGTACTTC.

The chain uses TRBV27 and TRBJ2-4, with 8 bases aligning to TRBD2. The better agreement between TRBJ2-7 and the DNA end casts doubt on the J call. This CDR3 has 14 residues. Germline CDR1 MNHEY, CDR2 SMNVEV (reference sequence). In DNA, the CDR3 is TGTGCCTACACCGGGACTAGTCGCTCCTACGAGCAGTACTTC. It codes for CAYTGTSRSYEQYF.

V usage is TRBV6-6 and J usage is TRBJ2-3; D call uncertain. This CDR3 spans 13 amino acids. Trimming took off 6 bases at V and 0 bases at J, with 7 bases between the two ends. Germline V gives CDR1 MNHNY, CDR2 SVGAGI (reference sequence). The CDR3 region is CASRHPSTDTQYF. For the CDR3, the DNA is TGTGCCAGCAGGCACCCAAGCACAGATACGCAGTATTTT.

The gene calls are TRBV12-3 or TRBV12-4 and TRBJ2-1; 9 bases are a match to TRBD2. V shed 3 bases, J shed 8 bases, and the junction held 8 bases outside the gene matches. The CDR3 loop spans 15 amino acids. In DNA form, the CDR3 reads TGTGCCAGCAGTTTCCGGACTAGCGCACTCGATGAGCAGTTCTTC. As protein: CASSFRTSALDEQFF.

This clonotype appeared a few times. The J gene is TRBJ2-5, the V gene TRBV29-1; 7 bases align to TRBD1. Trimming took 5 bases from V and 2 from J; bases not matched to a gene: 8. The germline CDR1 and CDR2 sequences are SQVTM and ANQGSEA. The CDR3 has 14 residues. The CDR3 spells CSVHRDSGQETQYF. The CDR3 nucleotides are TGCAGCGTTCACCGGGACAGCGGACAAGAGACCCAGTACTTC.

The rearrangement joins TRBV20-1 to TRBJ1-6; TRBD1 is a possible D gene (6 bases). CDR1 is DFQATT, CDR2 SNEGSKA, per germline (reference sequence). Trimming removed 3 bases from V and 2 bases from J, with 17 bases in between. The CDR3 spans 17 residues. CDR3 DNA sequence: TGCAGTGCTAGGAGGGGGTTAAGGGGCCCCTATAATTCACCCCTCCACTTT. Translation gives CSARRGLRGPYNSPLHF.